This note documents a single TCR beta chain sequence. Antigen specificity is unknown. The data were taken from a study of monozygotic twins with cystic fibrosis. Study observations and caveats: Low clonality (median around 0.0094) suggested a mostly naive repertoire.

Libraries were prepared by immunoSEQ multiplex PCR; TCRdb keeps only in-frame clonotypes and omits some of them. The table records over 15,000 clones, 95% to 98% of them present only once. This receptor was obtained from a young woman with cystic fibrosis. The sequencing input was blood.

CDR3 nucleotide sequence: TGTGCCAGCATCCTGGGGGACACCATATATTTT. It encodes CASILGDTIYF. The chain is built from TRBV6-6 and TRBJ1-3; TRBD1 is a possible D gene (5 bases). CDR1 is MNHNY and CDR2 is SVGAGI in the germline V gene (reference sequence). Trimming stripped 7 bases from V and 8 bases from J, with 9 bases between. The CDR3 spans 11 residues.